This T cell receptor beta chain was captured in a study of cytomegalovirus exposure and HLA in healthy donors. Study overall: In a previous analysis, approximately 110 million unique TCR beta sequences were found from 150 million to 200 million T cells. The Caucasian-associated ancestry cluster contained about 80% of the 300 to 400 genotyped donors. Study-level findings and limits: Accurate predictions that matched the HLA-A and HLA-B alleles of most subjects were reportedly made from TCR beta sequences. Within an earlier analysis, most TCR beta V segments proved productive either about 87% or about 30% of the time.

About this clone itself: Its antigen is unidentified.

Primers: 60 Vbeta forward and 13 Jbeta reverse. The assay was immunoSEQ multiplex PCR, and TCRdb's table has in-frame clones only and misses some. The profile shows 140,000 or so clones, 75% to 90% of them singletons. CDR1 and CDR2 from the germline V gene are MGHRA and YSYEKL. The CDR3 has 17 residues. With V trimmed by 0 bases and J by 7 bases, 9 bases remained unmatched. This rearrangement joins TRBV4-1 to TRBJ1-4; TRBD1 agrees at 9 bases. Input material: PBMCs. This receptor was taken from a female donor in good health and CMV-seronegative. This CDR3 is CASSQERAGQGGEKLFF. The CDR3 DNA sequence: TGCGCCAGCAGCCAAGAACGTGCGGGACAGGGAGGTGAAAAACTGTTTTTT.